The 31 T cell receptor beta chains below come from one sample, sequenced in a study of CD8+CD57+ T cells in acquired aplastic anemia. TCR beta VDJ and CDR3 were profiled, and genomic DNA was the template. TCRdb redid the calling of the reads with MiXCR, one entry per CDR3 protein. This table has over 250,000 distinct CDR3 sequences, approximately 57% appearing once. By flow cytometry, patients selected for sequencing had shown an expansion of CD8+CD57+ cells. The sequencing sample was made of sorted CD4+, CD8+, or CD8+CD57+ T cells (not recorded which) from PBMCs. These receptors all stem from a human donor with aplastic anemia.

This sequence joins TRBV20-1 and TRBJ1-1; no reliable D call. V gave up 3 bases and J gave up 5 bases, with 10 bases separating them. CDR3 length equals 12 residues. Germline V gene data show CDR1 as DFQATT and CDR2 as SNEGSKA (reference sequence). The CDR3 sequence: CSASREGTEAFF. In nucleotides, the CDR3 is TGCAGTGCTAGTAGGGAAGGGACTGAAGCTTTCTTT.

The chain employs TRBV10-2 and TRBJ1-5; the D gene is possibly TRBD1 (6 bases). Between the trimmed V and J ends, which lost 0 bases and 2 bases, there was a span of 11 bases. Germline CDR1 is WSHSY and CDR2 is SAAADI. The CDR3 spans 16 residues. CDR3 coding DNA: TGCGCCAGCAGTGAGTCAGTGGGACATCGCAATCAGCCCCAGCATTTT. This encodes CASSESVGHRNQPQHF.

This chain links TRBV2 with TRBJ2-5; D is undetermined. The length of the CDR3 is 12 residues. CDR1 and CDR2 from the germline V gene are SNHLY and FYNNEI. Trimming removed 10 bases at V and 3 bases at J, with 12 bases between. The CDR3 region has the DNA TGTGCCATCGCGGTGTCGGAAGAGACCCAGTACTTC. It translates to CAIAVSEETQYF.

The sample holds many counts of this clonotype. This chain connects TRBV5-1 to TRBJ2-5; D not certain. This CDR3 region has 17 residues. V lost 0 bases and J lost 1, with 16 bases in between. CDR1 is SGHRS and CDR2 is YFSETQ in the germline V gene. The chain's CDR3 is CASSLVSASVVQETQYF. The CDR3 DNA reads TGCGCCAGCAGCTTGGTTTCTGCGAGCGTCGTCCAAGAGACCCAGTACTTC.

This clonotype was detected many times. The chain joins TRBV10-3 to TRBJ2-1; 9 bases match TRBD1. CDR1 and CDR2 from the germline V gene are ENHRY and SYGVKD. The CDR3 consists of 13 residues. Trimming at V came to 6 bases and at J to 8 bases, leaving 5 bases not matched to a gene. The CDR3 spells CAIRTTGGDEQFF. CDR3 DNA sequence: TGTGCCATCAGGACTACAGGGGGCGATGAGCAGTTCTTC.

As for this clonotype: A read error may explain this, as a much larger clone is one base away. The chain is built from TRBV6-6 and TRBJ2-1; 9 bases map to TRBD1. Germline V lookup: CDR1 MNHNY, CDR2 SVGAGI (reference sequence). The CDR3 has 15 residues. The DNA of the CDR3 is TGTGCCGGCAGTGAACAGGGGGCTAGCTACAATGAGCAGTTCTTC. Translation gives CAGSEQGASYNEQFF.

J is TRBJ1-6 and V is TRBV27; 8 nucleotides align to TRBD1. V gave up 3 bases and J gave up 11 bases; unmatched junction bases: 6. The CDR3 length is 14 residues. Germline loops: CDR1 MNHEY, CDR2 SMNVEV (reference sequence). The CDR3 here is CASSFATGATPLHF. CDR3 nucleotide sequence: TGTGCCAGCAGTTTCGCGACAGGGGCGACACCCCTCCACTTT.

This clonotype was observed once. V is TRBV9 and J is TRBJ2-7; 10 nucleotides agree with TRBD2. The CDR3 spans 15 residues. V shed 2 bases, J shed 4 bases, and the junction held 6 bases outside the gene matches. Germline CDR1 reads SGDLS; CDR2 reads YYNGEE. The CDR3 is CASSVASGSNYEQYF. The CDR3 DNA reads as TGTGCCAGCAGCGTCGCTAGCGGGAGTAATTACGAGCAGTACTTC.

The CDR3 region is CASSPYRGTAGELFF. In nucleotides, the CDR3 is TGTGCCAGCAGTCCGTACAGGGGGACGGCCGGGGAGCTGTTTTTT. This chain joins TRBV12-3 or TRBV12-4 and TRBJ2-2, with 8 bases aligning to TRBD1. The CDR3 loop spans 15 amino acids. V lost 5 bases and J lost 6; bases outside the gene matches: 8.

A note on this clonotype: The CDR3 ends on some other residue instead of the conserved phenylalanine or tryptophan, so this is likely a read error. Because the CDR3's place on the DNA is in doubt, the DNA is left out and the CDR3 is given as listed by TCRdb. The chain employs TRBV2 and TRBJ1-3. Germline V gene data show CDR1 as SNHLY and CDR2 as FYNNEI. The CDR3 numbers 9 amino acids, ends counted. The CDR3 region is CASNQAGNR.

V usage is TRBV5-5 and J usage is TRBJ1-5; maybe TRBD1 (5 bases). The CDR3 is 13 amino acids. Deletions cut 0 bases from V and 11 bases from J, with 12 bases between. Per the germline V gene, CDR1 is SGHKS and CDR2 is YYEKEE (reference sequence). CDR3 residues: CASSLDSQGAQHF. CDR3 DNA sequence: TGTGCCAGCAGCTTGGACAGCCAAGGGGCCCAGCATTTT.

A few counts support this clonotype. The chain recombines TRBV9 with TRBJ2-7; D possibly uses TRBD1 or TRBD2 (7 bases each). The CDR3 totals 14 residues. The germline V gene encodes CDR1 SGDLS and CDR2 YYNGEE. The DNA for the CDR3 is TGTGGGGGGGGACAGACAGGGTCGAAACACGAGCAGTACTTC. Its protein is CGGGQTGSKHEQYF.

A few counts support this clonotype. The chain links TRBV12-3 or TRBV12-4 to TRBJ2-7; 11 bases agree with TRBD1. With V trimmed by 6 bases and J by 5 bases, 6 bases remained unmatched. The CDR3 extends over 14 amino acids. The CDR3 protein is CASSWGQGDNEQYF. CDR3 DNA sequence: TGTGCCAGCAGCTGGGGACAGGGGGATAACGAGCAGTACTTC.

This clonotype was recorded many times. This chain links TRBV10-2 with TRBJ2-1; 7 nucleotides align to TRBD2. Trimming removed 9 bases from V and 6 bases from J; junction bases left unmatched: 8. The germline V gene has CDR1 WSHSY and CDR2 SAAADI. The CDR3 runs 13 residues. CDR3 amino acids: CASSTGTINEQFF. The CDR3 nucleotides are TGCGCCAGTTCGACCGGGACTATCAATGAGCAGTTCTTC.

The chain combines TRBV24-1 with TRBJ2-3; the D gene is possibly TRBD1 (6 bases). The ends were cut back, 2 bases at V and 11 bases at J, with 22 bases in the middle. Germline values: CDR1 KGHDR, CDR2 SFDVKD. The CDR3 is made up of 16 amino acids. CDR3 protein: CATSDSTGKTYNEQYF. The CDR3 DNA follows: TGTGCCACCAGTGATTCGACAGGAAAGACCTACAATGAGCAGTATTTT.

Notes on this clonotype: Given the absence of the conserved phenylalanine or tryptophan at the CDR3 end, a read error is likely. The V call is TRBV6-2 or TRBV6-3, the J call TRBJ2-7; TRBD2 might be the D (5 bases). The CDR3 has 14 residues. Germline V gene data show CDR1 as MNHEY and CDR2 as SVGEGT. The CDR3 DNA reads as TGTGCCAGCAGGCTAGCCCACCGTACCTACGGGCAGTACTCC. Its translation is CASRLAHRTYGQYS.

This clonotype showed up many times. The V gene is TRBV19, the J gene TRBJ1-2, with D possibly matching TRBD1 (5 bases). Deletions cut 2 bases from V and 6 bases from J, with 16 bases between. CDR3 length: 15 residues. The germline V gene has CDR1 LNHDA and CDR2 SQIVND (reference sequence). DNA of the CDR3: TGTGCCAGTAGTATAAGCCCCGGGACTCGAGATGGCTACACCTTC. Translated, it gives CASSISPGTRDGYTF. Using reference TRBV19 and TRBJ1-2 for the parts outside the CDR3, the full variable domain is DGGITQSPKYLFRKEGQNVTLSCEQNLNHDAMYWYRQDPGQGLRLIYYSQIVNDFQKGDIAEGYSVSREKKESFPLTVTSAQKNPTAFYLCASSISPGTRDGYTFGSGTRLTVV.

CDR3 DNA: TGTGCCAGTAGTCCACTAGCGGGAGAGATCAATGAGCAGTTCTTC. Amino acids: CASSPLAGEINEQFF. The gene calls are TRBV19 and TRBJ2-1, with 11 bases fitting TRBD2. Trimming removed 5 bases from V and 6 bases from J; junction bases left unmatched: 6. Germline CDR1 LNHDA, CDR2 SQIVND (reference sequence). The CDR3 extends over 15 amino acids.

There are many counts of this clonotype. This rearrangement joins TRBV12-3 or TRBV12-4 to TRBJ2-1; 9 positions agree with TRBD2. The CDR3 has 15 amino acids. Losses at the gene ends were 7 bases for V and 6 bases for J; bases not matched to a gene: 10. The CDR3: CASTISGSIGNEQFF. The CDR3 DNA sequence: TGTGCCAGCACCATTAGCGGGAGCATAGGCAATGAGCAGTTCTTC.

In this sample, this clonotype turned up many times. The rearrangement joins TRBV4-1 to TRBJ2-5; a possible D gene is TRBD1 (6 bases). Germline values: CDR1 MGHRA, CDR2 YSYEKL. The CDR3 consists of 15 residues. V gave up 0 bases and J gave up 5 bases, with 13 bases separating them. The CDR3 loop reads CASSQEYRVRETQYF. DNA for the CDR3: TGCGCCAGCAGCCAAGAATACAGGGTCCGGGAGACCCAGTACTTC.

The sample holds many counts of this clonotype. The chain carries TRBV27 and TRBJ1-6, with unresolved D. Germline assignment: CDR1 MNHEY and CDR2 SMNVEV (reference sequence). Trimming shortened V by 5 bases and J by 0 bases, and 5 bases separated the two germline ends. CDR3 length: 14 residues. The CDR3 protein is CASSVSSYNSPLHF. CDR3 nucleotides: TGTGCCAGCAGTGTGAGCTCCTATAATTCACCCCTCCACTTT.

Turning to this clonotype: Mismatch with germline at one junction end may stem from a read error. The chain is built from TRBV4-1 and TRBJ2-5, with D perhaps matching TRBD1 or TRBD2 (6 bases each). This CDR3 has 17 residues. Germline CDR1 is MGHRA and CDR2 is YSYEKL. The CDR3 DNA reads TGCGCCAGCAGCCGCATGAGGGGGGACCGATCCCAAGAGGCCCAGTACTTC. Translation: CASSRMRGDRSQEAQYF.

V and J are TRBV7-2 and TRBJ2-5; D is unclear. Germline-derived CDR1 and CDR2 are SGHTA and FQGNSA. This CDR3 region has 13 residues. V gave up 3 bases and J gave up 1 base, with 6 bases separating them. CDR3 bases: TGTGCCAGCAGCTTGTGGGCCCAAGAGACCCAGTACTTC. It codes for CASSLWAQETQYF.

In this sample, this clonotype turned up many times. This chain links TRBV7-8 with TRBJ2-1; no clear D gene. V dropped 5 bases and J dropped 1 base, with 27 bases sitting between them. CDR3 length equals 20 residues. Germline CDR1 and CDR2: SGHVS and FQNEAQ. CDR3 nucleotide sequence: TGTGCCAGCAGCAGTAAAGCTGGTAAACGGGCCACGGTGTCCTACAATGAGCAGTTCTTC. Residues: CASSSKAGKRATVSYNEQFF.

Regarding this clonotype: No conserved phenylalanine or tryptophan is present at the end of the CDR3, so a read error is the likely explanation. The J gene is TRBJ2-3, the V gene TRBV20-1; 12 nucleotides line up with TRBD2. Germline V lookup: CDR1 DFQATT, CDR2 SNEGSKA (reference sequence). This CDR3 is built from 17 residues. V lost 5 bases to trimming and J lost 2 bases; unmatched junction nucleotides: 11. The CDR3 protein is CSALLSRTSGVTDTQYL. The CDR3 DNA is TGCAGTGCTCTTCTTTCTAGGACTAGCGGGGTCACAGATACGCAGTATCTT.

The rearrangement uses TRBV2 and TRBJ2-7, with 7 nucleotides matching TRBD1. The CDR3 extends over 17 amino acids. Germline V gene lookup returns CDR1 SNHLY and CDR2 FYNNEI. V trimming: 4 bases; J trimming: 9 bases; junction bases outside the gene matches: 21. The CDR3 spells CASSVGQKRQFNRGQYF. CDR3 coding DNA: TGTGCCAGCAGTGTGGGACAGAAACGGCAATTTAATCGAGGGCAGTACTTC.

The chain uses TRBV20-1 and TRBJ1-1, with 9 nucleotides matching TRBD1. The CDR3 is 13 amino acids. Germline V gene sequence: CDR1 DFQATT, CDR2 SNEGSKA (reference sequence). V lost 6 bases, J lost 0 bases, and 2 bases stayed unmatched. The CDR3 reads CSAQGAMNTEAFF. CDR3 bases: TGCAGTGCACAGGGGGCGATGAACACTGAAGCTTTCTTT.

This clonotype was counted many times. The V gene is TRBV3-1, the J gene TRBJ1-3, with D possibly matching TRBD1 (5 bases). This CDR3 region has 12 residues. V dropped 0 bases and J dropped 11 bases, with 8 bases sitting between them. Germline V gene sequence: CDR1 LGHDT, CDR2 YNNKEL (reference sequence). The CDR3 DNA sequence: TGTGCCAGCAGCCAAGAAGGGGCCGCCATATATTTT. Its protein is CASSQEGAAIYF. Complete variable domain (other parts from reference TRBV3-1 and TRBJ1-3): DTAVSQTPKYLVTQMGNDKSIKCEQNLGHDTMYWYKQDSKKFLKIMFSYNNKELIINETVPNRFSPKSPDKAHLNLHINSLELGDSAVYFCASSQEGAAIYFGEGSWLTVV.

CDR3 nucleotide sequence: TGTGCCAGCAAGGGGACGAACACCGGGGAGGGTGGAACTGAAGCTTTCTTT. Amino acid sequence: CASKGTNTGEGGTEAFF. The V call is TRBV2, the J call TRBJ1-1, with a tentative D call TRBD1 (5 bases). Germline CDR1 and CDR2: SNHLY and FYNNEI. The V end lost 7 bases, the J end lost 5 bases, and 26 bases lay between the germline ends. The CDR3 is made up of 17 amino acids.

V usage is TRBV5-1 and J usage is TRBJ1-1; TRBD1 is a possible D gene (5 bases). Between the trimmed V and J ends, which lost 3 bases and 4 bases, there was a span of 10 bases. Germline V gene lookup returns CDR1 SGHRS and CDR2 YFSETQ. CDR3 size: 13 residues. CDR3 in amino acids: CASSSGGTTEAFF. The CDR3 nucleotides read TGCGCCAGCAGCTCCGGGGGGACCACTGAAGCTTTCTTT.

For this clonotype: The junction does not match germline at one end; this may be a read error. The rearrangement joins TRBV7-9 to TRBJ2-2; D call uncertain. The CDR3 is 13 amino acids. The V gene's germline CDR1 is SEHNR and CDR2 FQNEAQ (reference sequence). The CDR3 sequence is CASSPTLSGELFF. In nucleotides, the CDR3 is TGCGCCAGCAGTCCCACCCTAAGCGGGGAGCTGTTTTTT.